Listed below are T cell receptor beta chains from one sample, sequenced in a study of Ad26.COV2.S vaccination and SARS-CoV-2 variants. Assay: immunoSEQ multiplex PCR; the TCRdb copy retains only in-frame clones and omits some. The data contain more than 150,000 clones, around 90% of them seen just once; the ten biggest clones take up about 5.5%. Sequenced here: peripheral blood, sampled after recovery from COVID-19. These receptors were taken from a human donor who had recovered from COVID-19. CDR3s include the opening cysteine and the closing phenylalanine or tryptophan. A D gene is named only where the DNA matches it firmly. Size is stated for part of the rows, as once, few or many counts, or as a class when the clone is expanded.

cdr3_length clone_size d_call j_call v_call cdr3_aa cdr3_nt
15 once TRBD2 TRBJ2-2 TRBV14 CASSTRLAGNGELFF TGTGCCAGCAGCACAAGACTAGCCGGGAACGGGGAGCTGTTTTTT
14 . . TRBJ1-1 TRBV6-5 CASSYSMASTEAFF TGTGCCAGCAGTTACTCTATGGCTAGCACTGAAGCTTTCTTT
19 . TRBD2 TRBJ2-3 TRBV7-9 CASSFPPRTSGSSTDTQYF TGTGCCAGCAGCTTCCCCCCCCGGACTAGCGGGAGCAGCACAGATACGCAGTATTTT
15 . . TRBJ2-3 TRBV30 CAWSSPLAITDTQYF TGTGCCTGGAGTTCCCCACTGGCAATCACAGATACGCAGTATTTT
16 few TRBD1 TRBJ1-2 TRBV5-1 CASSPLLPTGQGGYTF TGCGCCAGCAGCCCCTTACTACCGACAGGGCAGGGTGGCTACACCTTC
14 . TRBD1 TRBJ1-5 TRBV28 CASRWDRVSQPQHF TGTGCCAGCAGATGGGACAGGGTAAGTCAGCCCCAGCATTTT
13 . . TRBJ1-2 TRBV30 CAWSPDRLLDYTF TGTGCCTGGAGTCCTGACAGGCTCCTCGACTACACCTTC
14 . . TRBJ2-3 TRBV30 CAWNRGSSTDTQYF TGTGCCTGGAATCGGGGGTCCAGCACAGATACGCAGTATTTT
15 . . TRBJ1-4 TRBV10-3 CAIRDTLATNEKLFF TGTGCCATCAGGGACACTCTTGCAACTAATGAAAAACTGTTTTTT
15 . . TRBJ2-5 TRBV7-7 CASSLGLARGETQYF TGTGCTAGCAGCTTAGGTCTCGCCCGAGGAGAGACCCAGTACTTC
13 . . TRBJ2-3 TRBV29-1 CSVAQTSTDTQYF TGCAGCGTTGCACAGACTAGCACAGATACGCAGTATTTT
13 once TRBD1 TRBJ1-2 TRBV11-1 CASSPGTGVGYTF TGTGCCAGCAGCCCCGGGACAGGGGTAGGCTACACCTTC
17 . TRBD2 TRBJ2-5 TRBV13 CASSSRGLAGDKGTQYF TGTGCCAGCAGCTCTAGAGGGCTAGCGGGGGACAAGGGGACCCAGTACTTC
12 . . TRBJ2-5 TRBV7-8 CASSSGGETQYF TGTGCCAGCAGCTCCGGAGGGGAGACCCAGTACTTC
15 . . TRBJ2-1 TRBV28 CASSLTRTDYNEQFF TGTGCCAGCAGTTTGACAAGGACAGATTACAATGAGCAGTTCTTC
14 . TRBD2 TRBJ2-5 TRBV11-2 CASSPGLGWETQYF TGTGCCAGCAGCCCCGGACTAGGGTGGGAGACCCAGTACTTC
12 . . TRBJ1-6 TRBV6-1 CASSEQVSPLHF TGTGCCAGCAGTGAACAGGTTTCACCCCTCCACTTT
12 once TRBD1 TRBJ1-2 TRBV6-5 CASSYRGHGYTF TGTGCCAGCAGTTACAGGGGGCACGGCTACACCTTC
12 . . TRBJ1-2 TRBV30 CAWMGGNYGYTF TGTGCCTGGATGGGGGGGAACTATGGCTACACCTTC
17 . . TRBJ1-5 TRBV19 CASSMRQGLGSNQPQHF TGTGCCAGTAGTATGAGGCAGGGGTTAGGAAGCAATCAGCCCCAGCATTTT
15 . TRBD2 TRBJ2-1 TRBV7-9 CANRRLAEVGNEQFF TGTGCCAACAGGAGACTAGCGGAGGTTGGGAATGAGCAGTTCTTC
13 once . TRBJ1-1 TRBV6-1 CASSEVVYTEAFF TGTGCCAGCAGTGAAGTTGTGTACACTGAAGCTTTCTTT
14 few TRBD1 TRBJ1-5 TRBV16 CASSQGTVNQPQHF TGTGCCAGCAGCCAAGGGACAGTTAATCAGCCCCAGCATTTT
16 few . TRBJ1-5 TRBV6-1 CASSGGSIYSNQPQHF TGTGCCAGCAGTGGGGGATCGATATATAGCAATCAGCCCCAGCATTTT
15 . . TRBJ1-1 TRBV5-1 CASSLDLGTNTEAFF TGCGCCAGCAGCTTGGATCTGGGCACTAACACTGAAGCTTTCTTT
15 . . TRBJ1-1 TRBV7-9 CASSLASGAYTEAFF TGTGCCAGCAGCTTAGCGTCAGGGGCGTACACTGAAGCTTTCTTT
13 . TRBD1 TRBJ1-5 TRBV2 CASSGSRGTGLNF TGTGCCAGCAGCGGCTCACGAGGGACAGGCCTGAATTTT
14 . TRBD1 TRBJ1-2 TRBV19 CASSSTGGADGYTF TGTGCCAGTAGTTCGACAGGGGGCGCAGATGGCTACACCTTC
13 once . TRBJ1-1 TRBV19 CASRGTGNTEAFF TGTGCCAGTAGGGGAACAGGAAACACTGAAGCTTTCTTT
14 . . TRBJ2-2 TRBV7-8 CASSLARSTGELFF TGTGCCAGCAGCTTGGCCCGATCTACCGGGGAGCTGTTTTTT
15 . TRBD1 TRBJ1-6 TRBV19 CASNQGATFNSPLHF TGTGCTTCTAACCAGGGGGCCACCTTTAATTCACCCCTCCACTTT
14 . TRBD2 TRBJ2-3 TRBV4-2 CASSARLAGDTQYF TGTGCCAGCAGCGCCCGACTAGCGGGAGATACGCAGTATTTT
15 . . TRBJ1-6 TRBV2 CASRVTDHYNSPLHF TGTGCCAGCAGGGTTACAGATCATTATAATTCACCCCTCCACTTT
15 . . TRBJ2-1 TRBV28 CASSPGLPPYNEQFF TGTGCCAGCAGTCCTGGACTTCCTCCCTACAATGAGCAGTTCTTC
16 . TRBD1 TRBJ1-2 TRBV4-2 CASSQHTGTGNYGYTF TGTGCCAGCAGCCAACATACCGGGACAGGGAACTATGGCTACACCTTC
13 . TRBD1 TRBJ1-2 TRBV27 CASSYRQGFGYTF TGTGCCAGCAGTTACCGACAGGGGTTCGGCTACACCTTC
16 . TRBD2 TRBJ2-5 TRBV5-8 CASSLGVTSKQETQYF TGTGCCAGCAGCTTGGGGGTGACTAGCAAACAAGAGACCCAGTACTTC
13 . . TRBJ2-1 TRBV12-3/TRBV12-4 CASSFEGEGEQFF TGTGCCAGCAGTTTCGAGGGGGAGGGGGAGCAGTTCTTC
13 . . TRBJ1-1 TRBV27 CASKRGPGTEAFF TGTGCCTCCAAGAGAGGGCCCGGAACTGAAGCTTTCTTT
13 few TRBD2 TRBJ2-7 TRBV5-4 CASSFRAGVEQYF TGTGCCAGCAGCTTCAGGGCGGGAGTCGAGCAGTACTTC
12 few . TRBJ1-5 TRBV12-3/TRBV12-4 CASSLVGQPQHF TGTGCCAGCAGTTTAGTCGGTCAGCCCCAGCATTTT
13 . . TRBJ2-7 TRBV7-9 CASSSLVNYEQYF TGTGCCAGCAGCTCCTTGGTTAACTACGAGCAGTACTTC
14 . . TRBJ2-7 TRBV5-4 CASTNLVQGTKQYF TGTGCCAGCACCAACTTGGTTCAGGGCACGAAGCAGTACTTC
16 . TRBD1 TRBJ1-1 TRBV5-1 CASSLWIGTENTEAFF TGCGCCAGCAGCTTGTGGATAGGGACAGAGAACACTGAAGCTTTCTTT
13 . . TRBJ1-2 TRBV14 CASSQDRGRGYTF TGTGCCAGCAGCCAAGATCGAGGACGTGGCTACACCTTC
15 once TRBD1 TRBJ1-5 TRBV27 CASSLSRQGQQPQHF TGTGCCAGCAGTTTATCGCGACAGGGCCAACAGCCCCAGCATTTT
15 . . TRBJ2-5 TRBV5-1 CASSLARDGKETQYF TGCGCCAGCAGCTTGGCCCGGGACGGCAAAGAGACCCAGTACTTC
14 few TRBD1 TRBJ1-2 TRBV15 CATSRDQGGYGYTF TGTGCCACCAGCAGAGATCAGGGGGGGTATGGCTACACCTTC
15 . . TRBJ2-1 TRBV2 CASSEDGSLSNEQFF TGTGCCAGCAGTGAAGACGGATCACTCTCCAATGAGCAGTTCTTC
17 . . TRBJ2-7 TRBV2 CASSEEWRLVLDYEQYF TGTGCCAGCAGTGAAGAGTGGAGGCTGGTTCTTGACTACGAGCAGTACTTC